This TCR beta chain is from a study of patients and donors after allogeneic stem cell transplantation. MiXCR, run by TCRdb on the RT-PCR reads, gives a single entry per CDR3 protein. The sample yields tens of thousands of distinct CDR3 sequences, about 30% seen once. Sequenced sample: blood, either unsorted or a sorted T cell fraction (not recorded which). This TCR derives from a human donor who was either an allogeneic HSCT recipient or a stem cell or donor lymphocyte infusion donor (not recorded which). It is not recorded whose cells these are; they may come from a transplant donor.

The chain's CDR3 is CASSFYGSSYNEQFF. CDR3 sequence (DNA): TGTGCCAGCAGCTTCTATGGGAGCTCCTACAATGAGCAGTTCTTC. V usage is TRBV7-3 and J usage is TRBJ2-1; D might be TRBD2 (5 bases). This CDR3 has 15 residues. Germline values: CDR1 SGHTA, CDR2 FQGTGA. V shed 3 bases and J shed 0 bases, with 9 bases lying between them.